These 31 T cell receptor beta chains were sequenced from one sample in a study of cytomegalovirus exposure and HLA in healthy donors. PCR was performed using 60 Vbeta and 13 Jbeta primers. TCRdb's copy holds only in-frame clones and misses some; the assay was immunoSEQ multiplex PCR. The sample yields some 190,000 clones, about 90% seen once. The source material was PBMCs. The origin of the receptors is a man younger than 40 in good health and CMV-seronegative.

This rearrangement joins TRBV6-4 to TRBJ2-3; 11 nucleotides line up with TRBD2. The V gene's germline CDR1 is MRHNA and CDR2 SNTAGT. This CDR3 is 15 amino acids long. V lost 6 bases, J lost 3 bases, and 5 bases stayed unmatched. CDR3 nucleotides: TGTGCCAGCAGCAAAGGGACTAGCGGTACAGATACGCAGTATTTT. It encodes CASSKGTSGTDTQYF.

The chain employs TRBV23-1 and TRBJ2-2; D is unresolved. TRBV23-1 is recorded as an ORF, its role being uncertain. The CDR3 loop spans 10 amino acids. Trimming cost V 11 bases and J 3 bases, with 4 bases left between them. Here the CDR3 reads CAPYTGELFF. CDR3 nucleotides: TGCGCCCCTTACACCGGGGAGCTGTTTTTT.

The chain has TRBV5-1 and TRBJ2-1; TRBD2 matches 13 bases. Germline CDR1 and CDR2: SGHRS and YFSETQ. J gave up 8 bases and V 2 bases, and 7 bases lay outside the gene matches. The CDR3 spans 16 residues. The DNA for the CDR3 is TGCGCCAGCAGCTTAACTAGCGGGAGGGGGTTGGATGAGCAGTTCTTC. Amino acid sequence: CASSLTSGRGLDEQFF.

This chain links TRBV19 with TRBJ1-1; no definite D call. The germline CDR1 and CDR2 sequences are LNHDA and SQIVND (reference sequence). The CDR3 is 11 amino acids. The V end was cut by 3 bases, the J end by 7 bases, with 6 bases between. CDR3 nucleotides: TGTGCCAGTAGTATGGCTCTTGAAGCTTTCTTT. Protein: CASSMALEAFF.

The rearrangement joins TRBV6-1 to TRBJ2-3; 10 bases map to TRBD2. The CDR3 spans 17 residues. CDR1 is MNHNS, CDR2 SASEGT, per germline. Trimming cost V 2 bases and J 0 bases; bases outside gene matches: 5. The CDR3 DNA reads as TGTGCCAGCAGTGAATGGAATAGCGGGGGGAGCACAGATACGCAGTATTTT. It specifies CASSEWNSGGSTDTQYF.

The CDR3 here is CASSGQGLGNTEAFF. The CDR3 nucleotides are TGTGCCAGTAGTGGACAGGGTTTGGGGAACACTGAAGCTTTCTTT. J is TRBJ1-1 and V is TRBV19; TRBD1 agrees at 8 bases. This CDR3 has 15 amino acids. Germline values: CDR1 LNHDA, CDR2 SQIVND (reference sequence). The V segment lost 5 bases and the J segment 1 base; nucleotides outside the gene matches: 6.

CDR3 sequence reads: CASSFGGPGANVLTF. CDR3 sequence (DNA): TGTGCCAGCAGCTTCGGGGGGCCTGGGGCCAACGTCCTGACTTTC. The chain links TRBV5-8 to TRBJ2-6, with a possible D match to TRBD2 (7 bases). The CDR3 runs 15 residues. Germline values: CDR1 SGHTS, CDR2 YDEGEE. The V end was cut by 2 bases, the J end by 2 bases, with 8 bases between.

The chain links TRBV5-4 to TRBJ2-3, with 7 bases lining up with TRBD2. With 4 bases clipped from V and 6 bases from J, the junction kept 8 bases outside the gene matches. The CDR3 runs to 14 residues. Germline values: CDR1 SGHNT, CDR2 YYREEE (reference sequence). In DNA, the CDR3 is TGTGCCAGCAGCATGTGGAGCGGGGCGGATACGCAGTATTTT. Its protein product is CASSMWSGADTQYF. Complete variable domain (other parts from reference TRBV5-4 and TRBJ2-3): ETGVTQSPTHLIKTRGQQVTLRCSSQSGHNTVSWYQQALGQGPQFIFQYYREEENGRGNFPPRFSGLQFPNYSSELNVNALELDDSALYLCASSMWSGADTQYFGPGTRLTVL.

In regard to this clone: An end of the junction does not agree with germline; a read error may underlie this. DNA for the CDR3: TGTGCCAGCAGCTCACTATCCCGGGTAAATCTCTCTGGGGCCAACGGCCTGACTTTC. Residues: CASSSLSRVNLSGANGLTF. The chain employs TRBV11-1 and TRBJ2-6, with a tentative D call TRBD1 (5 bases). The CDR3 spans 19 residues. Germline CDR1 reads SGHAT; CDR2 reads FQDESV (reference sequence).

The chain uses TRBV12-5 and TRBJ2-1; 14 nucleotides line up with TRBD2. V shed 2 bases and J 8 bases; nucleotides not matched to a gene: 5. Germline lookup yields CDR1 LGHNT and CDR2 FRNRAP. This CDR3 has 16 residues. The CDR3 nucleotides are TGTGCTAGTGGTTTGATGACTAGCGGGAGGGCCTATGAGCAGTTCTTC. It specifies CASGLMTSGRAYEQFF.

The V gene is TRBV5-6, the J gene TRBJ1-3, with D hard to call. The CDR3 consists of 15 residues. The V end was cut by 1 base, the J end by 4 bases, with 12 bases between. The V gene's germline CDR1 is SGHDT and CDR2 YYEEEE. Here the CDR3 reads CASSLMYGSGNTIYF. The CDR3 DNA reads TGTGCCAGCAGCTTGATGTACGGGTCCGGAAACACCATATATTTT.

V usage is TRBV4-3 and J usage is TRBJ1-5, with TRBD1 identical over 9 bases. V lost 4 bases and J lost 6; bases outside the gene matches: 7. The CDR3 has 15 amino acids. The germline V gene has CDR1 LGHNA and CDR2 YSLEER. DNA of the CDR3: TGCGCCAGCAGCCTTAGCACAGGGGGCGGTCAGCCCCAGCATTTT. Its translation: CASSLSTGGGQPQHF.

The genes are TRBV1 and TRBJ1-3; the table gives TRBD1 as D, unverified against the DNA. TRBV1 is annotated as a pseudogene. This CDR3 has 17 residues. The CDR3 coding sequence is TGCACCAGCACCGCTTCCGAAGGGACAGGGAGGAGAAACACCATATATTTT. Amino acid sequence: CTSTASEGTGRRNTIYF.

This chain connects TRBV28 to TRBJ1-1, with TRBD1 as a possible D gene (5 bases). The CDR3 covers 15 residues. Trimming removed 2 bases at V and 0 bases at J, with 10 bases between. The germline gives CDR1 MDHEN, CDR2 SYDVKM. The CDR3: CASSLGGAMNTEAFF. The CDR3 DNA is TGTGCCAGCAGTTTAGGCGGGGCTATGAACACTGAAGCTTTCTTT. Complete variable domain (other parts from reference TRBV28 and TRBJ1-1): DVKVTQSSRYLVKRTGEKVFLECVQDMDHENMFWYRQDPGLGLRLIYFSYDVKMKEKGDIPEGYSVSREKKERFSLILESASTNQTSMYLCASSLGGAMNTEAFFGQGTRLTVV.

The V and J genes are TRBV6-5 and TRBJ2-7; D gene ambiguous. The CDR3 length is 14 residues. The germline V gene has CDR1 MNHEY and CDR2 SVGAGI. Trimming took off 5 bases at V and 2 bases at J, with 13 bases between the two ends. CDR3 sequence reads: CASSQPAGAYEQYF. CDR3 sequence (DNA): TGTGCCAGCAGTCAACCGGCTGGAGCCTACGAGCAGTACTTC.

The V gene is TRBV28, the J gene TRBJ2-7, with 14 bases fitting TRBD2. Germline CDR1 is MDHEN and CDR2 is SYDVKM. The CDR3 is made up of 16 amino acids. V gave up 1 base and J gave up 6 bases; unmatched junction bases: 5. In DNA, the CDR3 is TGTGCCAGCAGTTTATTTGGGACTAGCGGGAGAAGCGAGCAGTACTTC. Translating it yields CASSLFGTSGRSEQYF.

V usage is TRBV5-6 and J usage is TRBJ2-3, with 8 bases aligning to TRBD2. Germline values: CDR1 SGHDT, CDR2 YYEEEE. The J segment lost 6 bases and the V segment lost 4 bases, leaving 16 bases of the junction unmatched. This CDR3 is built from 17 residues. DNA for the CDR3: TGTGCCAGCAGCCGTCCCTCCACGGGCGGGGGGTCGGATACGCAGTATTTT. Translation: CASSRPSTGGGSDTQYF.

This chain joins TRBV28 and TRBJ2-1; a weak D match, TRBD1 (5 bases). The V gene lost 5 bases and the J gene lost 9 bases, with 11 bases spanning the gap. The germline V gene encodes CDR1 MDHEN and CDR2 SYDVKM. The CDR3 contains 12 residues. The CDR3 is CASSVWGSEQFF. In DNA form, the CDR3 reads TGTGCCAGCAGTGTGTGGGGCAGTGAGCAGTTCTTC.

This sequence joins TRBV7-8 and TRBJ2-1; 11 nucleotides match TRBD2. CDR3 length equals 18 residues. Germline loops: CDR1 SGHVS, CDR2 FQNEAQ. V dropped 7 bases and J dropped 4; count of bases not matched to a gene: 15. The CDR3 sequence: CASTRGSGTSGKYNEQFF. CDR3 in DNA: TGTGCCAGCACCCGCGGCTCCGGGACTAGCGGAAAGTACAATGAGCAGTTCTTC.

This clone was detected a few times. The chain combines TRBV28 with TRBJ1-1; D is undetermined. The germline CDR1 and CDR2 sequences are MDHEN and SYDVKM. The CDR3 sequence is 13 residues long. V lost 8 bases, J lost 8 bases, and 18 bases lay in between. This CDR3 is CASLFSRGAEAFF. CDR3 DNA: TGTGCCAGCCTATTTTCGCGGGGTGCGGAAGCTTTCTTT.

The chain links TRBV14 to TRBJ2-1, with D possibly matching TRBD1 (5 bases). The CDR3 loop spans 18 amino acids. Germline loops: CDR1 SGHDN, CDR2 FVKESK. Trimming took 6 bases from V and 6 from J, leaving 27 bases between them. The CDR3 sequence: CASSREAPQGVLFNEQFF. CDR3 DNA sequence: TGTGCCAGCAGTCGCGAGGCCCCCCAGGGTGTCTTGTTCAATGAGCAGTTCTTC.

The J gene is TRBJ1-3, the V gene TRBV4-3; D gene unclear. The CDR3 has 15 residues. The germline V gene encodes CDR1 LGHNA and CDR2 YSLEER. Trimming shortened V by 4 bases and J by 4 bases, and 14 bases separated the two germline ends. For the CDR3, the DNA is TGCGCCAGCAGCCCCCAGCCGGGTACAGGAAACACCATATATTTT. It is translated as CASSPQPGTGNTIYF.

The J gene is TRBJ2-5, the V gene TRBV5-1, with D possibly matching TRBD2 (6 bases). V lost 4 bases and J 5 bases, leaving 15 bases between the germline ends. Germline assignment: CDR1 SGHRS and CDR2 YFSETQ. The length of the CDR3 is 14 residues. CDR3 in amino acids: CASSRSGEWETQYF. The CDR3 DNA reads as TGCGCCAGCAGCAGGTCGGGGGAGTGGGAGACCCAGTACTTC.

This clone came up a few times. The gene calls are TRBV11-2 and TRBJ2-3; 9 bases map to TRBD1. The V segment lost 5 bases and the J segment 2 bases; nucleotides outside the gene matches: 11. This CDR3 has 17 residues. Germline V lookup: CDR1 SGHAT, CDR2 FQNNGV. In nucleotides, the CDR3 is TGTGCCAGCAGCCCAACAGGGGGCAGAATAACCACAGATACGCAGTATTTT. Translation: CASSPTGGRITTDTQYF.

The CDR3 is CASSDGTDNYGYTF. The CDR3 region has the DNA TGTGCCAGCAGTGATGGGACAGATAACTATGGCTACACCTTC. The rearrangement joins TRBV2 to TRBJ1-2; 7 positions agree with TRBD1. This CDR3 has 14 amino acids. V lost 3 bases to trimming and J lost 1 base; unmatched junction nucleotides: 2. The germline V gene has CDR1 SNHLY and CDR2 FYNNEI.

In the case of this clone: The same CDR3 arises from other DNA sequences in this sample as well. The J gene is TRBJ1-3, the V gene TRBV5-4, with D uncertain. Germline-derived CDR1 and CDR2 are SGHNT and YYREEE (reference sequence). The CDR3 runs to 14 residues. Trimming took 0 bases from V and 0 from J, leaving 4 bases between them. As DNA, the CDR3 is TGTGCCAGCAGCTTGGCAGGCTCTGGAAACACCATATATTTT. Translation gives CASSLAGSGNTIYF.

The V call is TRBV5-5, the J call TRBJ1-6; perhaps TRBD1 as D (5 bases). CDR3 length: 14 amino acids. V lost 2 bases and J lost 8, with 11 bases in between. The germline V gene has CDR1 SGHKS and CDR2 YYEKEE (reference sequence). CDR3 protein: CASSLPQGYSPLHF. DNA for the CDR3: TGTGCCAGCAGCTTACCGCAGGGTTATTCACCCCTCCACTTT.

V is TRBV27 and J is TRBJ2-7; D is perhaps TRBD1 (6 bases). CDR1 and CDR2 (germline): MNHEY, SMNVEV (reference sequence). Trimming took 3 bases from V and 3 from J, leaving 9 bases between them. This CDR3 contains 13 residues. CDR3 DNA sequence: TGTGCCAGCAGTTTGAACAGGGACTACGAGCAGTACTTC. Its protein product is CASSLNRDYEQYF.

The chain links TRBV7-9 to TRBJ2-1, with TRBD1 matching 11 bases. This CDR3 comprises 13 residues. Germline CDR1 SEHNR, CDR2 FQNEAQ (reference sequence). J lost 9 bases, V lost 4 bases, and 2 bases had no gene match. DNA for the CDR3: TGTGCCAGCAGCTGGGGACAGGGGGGTGAGCAGTTCTTC. It specifies CASSWGQGGEQFF.

This sequence joins TRBV5-4 and TRBJ2-2; D is possibly TRBD2 (6 bases). Germline CDR1 reads SGHNT; CDR2 reads YYREEE (reference sequence). The CDR3 is made up of 16 amino acids. The V end was cut by 10 bases, the J end by 7 bases, with 26 bases between. The CDR3 loop is CAGGADLISGNGELFF. The CDR3 coding sequence is TGTGCCGGCGGGGCGGATCTTATCTCGGGTAACGGGGAGCTGTTTTTT.

The chain carries TRBV5-1 and TRBJ2-5; 10 nucleotides line up with TRBD2. The DNA matches TRBJ2-7 better at its end, which makes the J call doubtful. The CDR3 spans 16 residues. In germline, CDR1 is SGHRS, CDR2 YFSETQ. In nucleotides, the CDR3 is TGCGCCAGCAGCTTGGCCGGGACTAGCGTTGCCTACGAGCAGTACTTC. It is translated as CASSLAGTSVAYEQYF.